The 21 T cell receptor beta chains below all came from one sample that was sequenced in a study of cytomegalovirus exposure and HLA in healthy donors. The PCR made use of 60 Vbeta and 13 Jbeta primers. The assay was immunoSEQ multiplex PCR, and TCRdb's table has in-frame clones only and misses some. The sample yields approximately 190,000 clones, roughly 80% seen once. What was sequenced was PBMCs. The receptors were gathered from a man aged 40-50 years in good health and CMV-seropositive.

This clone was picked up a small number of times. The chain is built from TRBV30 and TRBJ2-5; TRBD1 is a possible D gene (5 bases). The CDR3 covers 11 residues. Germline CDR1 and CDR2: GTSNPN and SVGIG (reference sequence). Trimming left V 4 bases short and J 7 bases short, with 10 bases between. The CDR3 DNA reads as TGTGCCTGGATGGCAGGGATGACCCAGTACTTC. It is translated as CAWMAGMTQYF.

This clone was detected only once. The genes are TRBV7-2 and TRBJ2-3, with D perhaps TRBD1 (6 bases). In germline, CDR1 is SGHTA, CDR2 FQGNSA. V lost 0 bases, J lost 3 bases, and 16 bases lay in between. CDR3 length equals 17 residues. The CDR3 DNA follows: TGTGCCAGCAGCTTAGCTTTATTAGGGGGTCGTACAGATACGCAGTATTTT. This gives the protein CASSLALLGGRTDTQYF.

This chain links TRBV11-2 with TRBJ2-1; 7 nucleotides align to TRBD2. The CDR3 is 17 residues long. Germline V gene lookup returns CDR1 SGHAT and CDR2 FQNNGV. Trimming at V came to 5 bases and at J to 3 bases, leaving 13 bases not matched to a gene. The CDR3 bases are TGTGCCAGCAGCCCACATTCAGCGGGGTTTAACTACAATGAGCAGTTCTTC. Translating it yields CASSPHSAGFNYNEQFF.

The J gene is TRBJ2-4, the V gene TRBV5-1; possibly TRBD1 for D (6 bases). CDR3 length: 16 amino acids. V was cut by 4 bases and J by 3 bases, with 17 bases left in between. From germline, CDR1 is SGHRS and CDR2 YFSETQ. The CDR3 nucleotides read TGCGCCAGCAGCCCAGAGGAACTAGGGGGCAAAAACATTCAGTACTTC. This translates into CASSPEELGGKNIQYF.

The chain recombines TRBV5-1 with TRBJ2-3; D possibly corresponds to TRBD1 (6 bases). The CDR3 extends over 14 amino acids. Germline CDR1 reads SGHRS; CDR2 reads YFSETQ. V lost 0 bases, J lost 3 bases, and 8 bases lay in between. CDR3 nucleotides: TGCGCCAGCAGCTTGGTGAGGGGGACAGATACGCAGTATTTT. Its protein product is CASSLVRGTDTQYF.

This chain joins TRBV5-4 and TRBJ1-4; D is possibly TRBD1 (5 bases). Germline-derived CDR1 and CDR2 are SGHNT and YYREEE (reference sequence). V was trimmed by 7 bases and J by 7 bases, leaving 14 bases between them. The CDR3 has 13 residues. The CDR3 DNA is TGTGCCAGCCGACGCAGGGCCGGTGAAAAACTGTTTTTT. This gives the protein CASRRRAGEKLFF.

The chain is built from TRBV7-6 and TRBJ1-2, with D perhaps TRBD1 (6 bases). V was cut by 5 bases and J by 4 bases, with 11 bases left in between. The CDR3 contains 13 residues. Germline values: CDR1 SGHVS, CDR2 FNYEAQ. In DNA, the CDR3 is TGTGCCAGCAGCGAGGGGGTTAGCTATGGCTACACCTTC. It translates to CASSEGVSYGYTF.

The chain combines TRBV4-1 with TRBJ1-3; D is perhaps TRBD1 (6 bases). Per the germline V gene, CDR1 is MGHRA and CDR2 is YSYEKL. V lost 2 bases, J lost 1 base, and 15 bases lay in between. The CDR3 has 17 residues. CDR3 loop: CASSQFRTAGSGNTIYF. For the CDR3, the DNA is TGCGCCAGCAGCCAATTCAGGACAGCCGGATCTGGAAACACCATATATTTT.

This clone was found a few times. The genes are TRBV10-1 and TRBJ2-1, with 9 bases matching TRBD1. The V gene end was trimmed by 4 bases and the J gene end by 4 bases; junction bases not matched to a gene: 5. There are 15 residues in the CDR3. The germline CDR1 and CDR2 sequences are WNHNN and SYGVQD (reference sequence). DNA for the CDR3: TGCGCCAGCAGTGGATTGGGACAGGGTTACAATGAGCAGTTCTTC. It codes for CASSGLGQGYNEQFF.

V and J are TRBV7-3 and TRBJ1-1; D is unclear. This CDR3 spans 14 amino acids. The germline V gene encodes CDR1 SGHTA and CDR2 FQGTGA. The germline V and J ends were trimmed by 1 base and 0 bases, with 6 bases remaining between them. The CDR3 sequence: CASSLNSLNTEAFF. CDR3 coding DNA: TGTGCCAGCAGCTTAAACAGCCTGAACACTGAAGCTTTCTTT.

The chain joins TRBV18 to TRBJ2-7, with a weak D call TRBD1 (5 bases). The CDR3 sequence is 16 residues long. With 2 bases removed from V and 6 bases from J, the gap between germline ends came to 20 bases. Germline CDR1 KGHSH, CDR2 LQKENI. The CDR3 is CASSPSIRGMSGEQYF. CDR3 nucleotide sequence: TGTGCCAGCTCACCAAGCATAAGGGGAATGAGTGGCGAGCAGTACTTC.

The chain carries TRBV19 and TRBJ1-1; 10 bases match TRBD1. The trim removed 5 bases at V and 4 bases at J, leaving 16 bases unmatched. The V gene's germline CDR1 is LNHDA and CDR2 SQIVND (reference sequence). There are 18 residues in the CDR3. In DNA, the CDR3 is TGTGCCAGTAGTCCCTCTGGACAGGGGGTGATGAAGGGCACTGAAGCTTTCTTT. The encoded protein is CASSPSGQGVMKGTEAFF.

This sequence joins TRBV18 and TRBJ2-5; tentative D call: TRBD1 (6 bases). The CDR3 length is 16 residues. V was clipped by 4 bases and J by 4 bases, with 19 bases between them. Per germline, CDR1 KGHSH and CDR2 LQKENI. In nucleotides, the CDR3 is TGTGCCAGCTCACTTTATGGACAGATCTTATCAGAGACCCAGTACTTC. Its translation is CASSLYGQILSETQYF.

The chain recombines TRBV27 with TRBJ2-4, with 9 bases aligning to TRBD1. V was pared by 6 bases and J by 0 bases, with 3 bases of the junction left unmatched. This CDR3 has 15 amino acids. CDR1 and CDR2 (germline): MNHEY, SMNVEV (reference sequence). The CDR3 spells CASRRTGVAKNIQYF. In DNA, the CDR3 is TGTGCCAGCAGAAGGACAGGGGTAGCCAAAAACATTCAGTACTTC.

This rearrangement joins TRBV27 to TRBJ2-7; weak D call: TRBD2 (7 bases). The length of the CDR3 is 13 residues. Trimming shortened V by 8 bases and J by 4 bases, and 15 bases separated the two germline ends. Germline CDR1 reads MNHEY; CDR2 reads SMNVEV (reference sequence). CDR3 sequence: CASSIGGEYEQYF. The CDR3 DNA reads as TGTGCCAGCTCGATAGGGGGGGAATACGAGCAGTACTTC.

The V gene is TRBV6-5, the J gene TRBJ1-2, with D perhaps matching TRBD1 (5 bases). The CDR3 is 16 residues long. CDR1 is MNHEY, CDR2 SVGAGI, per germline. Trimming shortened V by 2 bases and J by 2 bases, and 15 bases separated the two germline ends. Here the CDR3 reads CASSYEELGGNYGYTF. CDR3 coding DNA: TGTGCCAGCAGTTACGAGGAACTGGGGGGAAACTATGGCTACACCTTC.

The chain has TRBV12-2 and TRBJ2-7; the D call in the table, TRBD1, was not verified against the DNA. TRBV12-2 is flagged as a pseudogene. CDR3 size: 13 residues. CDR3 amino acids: CASRQSRTGEQYF. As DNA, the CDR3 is TGTGCAAGTCGTCAGTCGAGGACAGGTGAGCAGTACTTC.

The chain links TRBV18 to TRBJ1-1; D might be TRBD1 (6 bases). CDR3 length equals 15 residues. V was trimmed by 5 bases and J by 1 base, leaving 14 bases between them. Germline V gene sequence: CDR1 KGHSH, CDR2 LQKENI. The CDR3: CASSTGQTSNTEAFF. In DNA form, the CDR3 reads TGTGCCAGCTCAACCGGACAGACCTCGAACACTGAAGCTTTCTTT. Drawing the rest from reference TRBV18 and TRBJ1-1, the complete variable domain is NAGVMQNPRHLVRRRGQEARLRCSPMKGHSHVYWYRQLPEEGLKFMVYLQKENIIDESGMPKERFSAEFPKEGPSILRIQQVVRGDSAAYFCASSTGQTSNTEAFFGQGTRLTVV.

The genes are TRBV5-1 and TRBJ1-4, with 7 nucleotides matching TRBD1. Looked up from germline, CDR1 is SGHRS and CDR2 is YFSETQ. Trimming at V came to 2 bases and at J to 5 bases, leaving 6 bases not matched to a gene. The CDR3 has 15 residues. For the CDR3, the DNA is TGCGCCAGCAGCTTTACCGGGACAGAGAATGAAAAACTGTTTTTT. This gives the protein CASSFTGTENEKLFF.

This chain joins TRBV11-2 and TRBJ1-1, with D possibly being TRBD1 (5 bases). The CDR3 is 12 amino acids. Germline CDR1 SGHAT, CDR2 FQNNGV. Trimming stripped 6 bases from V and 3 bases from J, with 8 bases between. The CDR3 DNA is TGTGCCAGCAGGCAGGGTTACACTGAAGCTTTCTTT. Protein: CASRQGYTEAFF.

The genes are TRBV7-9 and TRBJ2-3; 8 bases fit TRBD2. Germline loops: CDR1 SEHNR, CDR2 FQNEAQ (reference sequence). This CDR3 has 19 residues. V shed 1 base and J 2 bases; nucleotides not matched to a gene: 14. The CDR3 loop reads CASSLDPQVLAVHTDTQYF. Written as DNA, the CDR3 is TGTGCCAGCAGCTTAGACCCTCAAGTACTAGCGGTCCACACAGATACGCAGTATTTT.